This passage covers 17 T cell receptor beta chains from one sample sequenced in a study of CD8 T cells in Susac syndrome. Reverse transcription used about 0.45 to 1 ug RNA and random hexamers. TCRdb re-derived calls from the immunoSEQ multiplex PCR reads in MiXCR, one entry per CDR3 protein. Of over 150,000 distinct CDR3 sequences listed, 85% to 95% are singletons. Sequencing was done on a sample of CD4+ T cells from PBMCs. The receptors stem from a human donor with multiple sclerosis.

The chain is built from TRBV4-3 and TRBJ1-2; perhaps TRBD1 as D (5 bases). The germline CDR1 and CDR2 sequences are LGHNA and YSLEER. V was cut by 0 bases and J by 3 bases, with 8 bases left in between. The CDR3 covers 14 residues. CDR3 nucleotide sequence: TGCGCCAGCAGCCAAGATGACAGCCACTATGGCTACACCTTC. Translating gives CASSQDDSHYGYTF.

The V gene is TRBV11-2, the J gene TRBJ2-3; tentative D call: TRBD2 (5 bases). The CDR3 is made up of 15 amino acids. Trimming took 6 bases from V and 2 from J, leaving 15 bases between them. The germline V gene has CDR1 SGHAT and CDR2 FQNNGV. The CDR3 here is CASRPDFPSTDTQYF. DNA for the CDR3: TGTGCCAGCAGGCCGGACTTCCCCTCCACAGATACGCAGTATTTT. Drawing the rest from reference TRBV11-2 and TRBJ2-3, the complete variable domain is EAGVAQSPRYKIIEKRQSVAFWCNPISGHATLYWYQQILGQGPKLLIQFQNNGVVDDSQLPKDRFSAERLKGVDSTLKIQPAKLEDSAVYLCASRPDFPSTDTQYFGPGTRLTVL.

This clonotype was seen a handful of times. V usage is TRBV6-1 and J usage is TRBJ1-4; no clear D gene. The CDR3 is 11 residues long. Germline CDR1 and CDR2: MNHNS and SASEGT. Trimming stripped 8 bases from V and 8 bases from J, with 9 bases between. The CDR3 DNA is TGTGCCAGCGGCCCGAGGGAAAAACTGTTTTTT. This codes for CASGPREKLFF.

This sequence joins TRBV18 and TRBJ2-1; 7 bases agree with TRBD2. CDR1 KGHSH and CDR2 LQKENI come from the germline V gene. The CDR3 is made up of 13 amino acids. V lost 3 bases to trimming and J lost 8 bases; unmatched junction nucleotides: 4. The CDR3 DNA is TGTGCCAGCTCACCTCGGGGAGGGGATGAGCAGTTCTTC. Protein: CASSPRGGDEQFF.

This chain links TRBV3-1 with TRBJ2-2; D uncertain. Trimming took 4 bases from V and 4 from J, leaving 10 bases between them. The germline V gene has CDR1 LGHDT and CDR2 YNNKEL (reference sequence). The CDR3 runs 14 residues. CDR3 bases: TGTGCCAGCAGCCTCTTCCGCCCCACCGGGGAGCTGTTTTTT. Residues: CASSLFRPTGELFF.

This chain links TRBV3-1 with TRBJ2-3; D is possibly TRBD1 or TRBD2 (6 bases each). Germline CDR1 and CDR2: LGHDT and YNNKEL (reference sequence). CDR3 length: 17 residues. With 4 bases removed from V and 4 bases from J, the gap between germline ends came to 21 bases. CDR3 sequence (DNA): TGTGCCAGCAGCCTGGATGGTGGAGGGGGAGGTGCAGATACGCAGTATTTT. Residues: CASSLDGGGGGADTQYF.

This clonotype has just one count. The chain combines TRBV7-3 with TRBJ2-7; a weak D match, TRBD2 (6 bases). The V end lost 5 bases, the J end lost 7 bases, and 18 bases lay between the germline ends. Per the germline V gene, CDR1 is SGHTA and CDR2 is FQGTGA. CDR3 length equals 14 residues. This CDR3 is CASSPRGTLREQYF. For the CDR3, the DNA is TGTGCCAGCAGCCCCCGGGGGACCCTTCGGGAGCAGTACTTC.

The genes are TRBV7-2 and TRBJ2-7; no clear D. V lost 0 bases and J 3 bases, leaving 12 bases between the germline ends. Germline V gene data show CDR1 as SGHTA and CDR2 as FQGNSA. This CDR3 has 15 residues. The CDR3 is CASSLARHINYEQYF. The CDR3 DNA is TGTGCCAGCAGCTTAGCCCGGCACATTAACTACGAGCAGTACTTC.

This clonotype appeared once. The gene calls are TRBV7-6 and TRBJ1-1; TRBD1 aligns across 7 bases. The CDR3 runs to 15 residues. The junction had 10 bases not matched to a gene; V was cut back by 4 bases and J by 5 bases. Germline V CDR1 and CDR2: SGHVS, FNYEAQ. CDR3 coding DNA: TGTGCCAGCAGCTCTGCTAGGGGACAGCGAACTGAAGCTTTCTTT. Translated, it gives CASSSARGQRTEAFF.

The V gene is TRBV4-2, the J gene TRBJ2-5; no firm D call. Trimming removed 1 base at V and 3 bases at J, with 9 bases between. The CDR3 has 14 amino acids. Germline V lookup: CDR1 LGHNA, CDR2 YNFKEQ. For the CDR3, the DNA is TGTGCCAGCAGCCAAGGCCGATCTGAAGAGACCCAGTACTTC. Residues: CASSQGRSEETQYF.

The chain is built from TRBV4-2 and TRBJ1-5; the match to TRBD1 covers 7 bases. V lost 4 bases, J lost 4 bases, and 10 bases stayed unmatched. The V gene's germline CDR1 is LGHNA and CDR2 YNFKEQ. The CDR3 has 16 amino acids. CDR3 DNA: TGTGCCAGCAGCCCCCAGGGGGGGTCGCAGAATCAGCCCCAGCATTTT. Amino acids: CASSPQGGSQNQPQHF.

CDR3 bases: TGCAGTGCCAGCACGGGCGCCGACAATCAGCCCCAGCATTTT. Translation gives CSASTGADNQPQHF. This sequence joins TRBV20-1 and TRBJ1-5; no clear D gene. CDR1 and CDR2 (germline): DFQATT, SNEGSKA (reference sequence). The CDR3 sequence is 14 residues long. Trimming cost V 6 bases and J 3 bases, with 15 bases left between them.

The CDR3 nucleotides read TGTGCCAGCAGTGGGATTGGGGGGCAAGAGACCCAGTACTTC. Protein: CASSGIGGQETQYF. The chain links TRBV27 to TRBJ2-5; maybe TRBD2 (6 bases). This CDR3 is built from 14 residues. With 5 bases removed from V and 2 bases from J, the gap between germline ends came to 12 bases. The germline CDR1 and CDR2 sequences are MNHEY and SMNVEV (reference sequence).

The rearrangement uses TRBV3-1 and TRBJ1-1, with D uncertain. The germline V and J ends were trimmed by 4 bases and 0 bases, with 9 bases remaining between them. The CDR3 covers 14 residues. Germline lookup yields CDR1 LGHDT and CDR2 YNNKEL (reference sequence). The CDR3 coding sequence is TGTGCCAGCAGCCCCGGGGAAATGAACACTGAAGCTTTCTTT. Protein product: CASSPGEMNTEAFF.

This clonotype came up once. J is TRBJ2-7 and V is TRBV18; 7 nucleotides line up with TRBD1. Germline V gene lookup returns CDR1 KGHSH and CDR2 LQKENI. There are 15 residues in the CDR3. Germline trimming cut 3 bases from V and 5 bases from J; bases unmatched to any gene: 10. CDR3 sequence reads: CASSPLTGKFDEQYF. The CDR3 DNA reads TGTGCCAGCTCACCGTTGACAGGGAAATTCGACGAGCAGTACTTC.

The CDR3 loop reads CASSAGGVWGYTF. The CDR3 coding sequence is TGTGCCAGCAGCGCTGGGGGGGTCTGGGGCTACACCTTC. The chain has TRBV28 and TRBJ1-2, with a tentative D call TRBD1 (5 bases). V dropped 6 bases and J dropped 8 bases, with 16 bases sitting between them. CDR1 is MDHEN, CDR2 SYDVKM, per germline. The CDR3 runs to 13 residues.

The chain couples TRBV5-1 to TRBJ1-4; D unclear. V dropped 0 bases and J dropped 8 bases, with 8 bases sitting between them. From germline, CDR1 is SGHRS and CDR2 YFSETQ. The CDR3 sequence is 13 residues long. CDR3 protein: CASSLEDDEKLFF. Written as DNA, the CDR3 is TGCGCCAGCAGCTTGGAGGACGACGAAAAACTGTTTTTT.